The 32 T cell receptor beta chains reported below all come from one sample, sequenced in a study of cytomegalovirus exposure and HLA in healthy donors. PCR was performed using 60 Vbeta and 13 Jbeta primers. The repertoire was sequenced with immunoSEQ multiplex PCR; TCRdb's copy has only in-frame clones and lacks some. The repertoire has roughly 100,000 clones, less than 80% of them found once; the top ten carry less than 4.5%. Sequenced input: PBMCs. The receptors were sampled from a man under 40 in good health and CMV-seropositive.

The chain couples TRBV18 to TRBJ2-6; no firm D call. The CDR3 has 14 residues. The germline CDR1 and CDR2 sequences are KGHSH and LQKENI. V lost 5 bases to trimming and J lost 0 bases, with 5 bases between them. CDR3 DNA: TGTGCCAGCTCATCCCGCTCTGGGGCCAACGTCCTGACTTTC. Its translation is CASSSRSGANVLTF.

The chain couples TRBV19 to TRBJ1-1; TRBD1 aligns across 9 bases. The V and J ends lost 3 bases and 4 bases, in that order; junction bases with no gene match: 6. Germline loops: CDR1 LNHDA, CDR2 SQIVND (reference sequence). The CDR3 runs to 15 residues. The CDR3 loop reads CASSIGDRVTTEAFF. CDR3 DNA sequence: TGTGCCAGTAGTATTGGGGACAGGGTAACCACTGAAGCTTTCTTT.

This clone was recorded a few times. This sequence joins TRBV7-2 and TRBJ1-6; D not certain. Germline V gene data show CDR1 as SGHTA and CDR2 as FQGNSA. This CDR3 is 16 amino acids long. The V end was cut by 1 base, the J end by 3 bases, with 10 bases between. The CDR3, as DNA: TGTGCCAGCAGCTTAGGGGAGGGTTACTATAATTCACCCCTCCACTTT. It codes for CASSLGEGYYNSPLHF. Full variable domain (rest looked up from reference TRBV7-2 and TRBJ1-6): GAGVSQSPSNKVTEKGKDVELRCDPISGHTALYWYRQSLGQGLEFLIYFQGNSAPDKSGLPSDRFSAERTGGSVSTLTIQRTQQEDSAVYLCASSLGEGYYNSPLHFGNGTRLTVT.

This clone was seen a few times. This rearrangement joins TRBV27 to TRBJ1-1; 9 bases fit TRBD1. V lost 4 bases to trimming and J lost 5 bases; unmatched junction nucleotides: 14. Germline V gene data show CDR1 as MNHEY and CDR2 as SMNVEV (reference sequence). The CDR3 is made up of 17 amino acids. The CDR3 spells CASSSRTGDKGKTEAFF. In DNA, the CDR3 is TGTGCCAGCAGTTCCAGGACAGGGGACAAGGGGAAAACTGAAGCTTTCTTT.

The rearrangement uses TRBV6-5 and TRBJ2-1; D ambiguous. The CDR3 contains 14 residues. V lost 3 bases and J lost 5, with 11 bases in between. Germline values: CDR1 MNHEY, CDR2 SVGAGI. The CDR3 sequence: CASSYGQIDNEQFF. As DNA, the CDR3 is TGTGCCAGCAGTTATGGGCAGATCGACAATGAGCAGTTCTTC.

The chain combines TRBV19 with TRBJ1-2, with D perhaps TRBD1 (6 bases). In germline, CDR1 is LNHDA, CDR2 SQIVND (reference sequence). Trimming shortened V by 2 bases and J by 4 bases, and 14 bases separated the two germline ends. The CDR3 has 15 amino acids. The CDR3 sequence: CASSITHRDSYGYTF. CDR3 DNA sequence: TGTGCCAGTAGTATAACCCACAGGGATTCCTATGGCTACACCTTC.

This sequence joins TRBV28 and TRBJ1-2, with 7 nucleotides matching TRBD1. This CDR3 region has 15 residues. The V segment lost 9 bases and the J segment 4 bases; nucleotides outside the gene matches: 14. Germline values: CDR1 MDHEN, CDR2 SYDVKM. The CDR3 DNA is TGTGCCAGTACAGGACAGGAAGGATTTATCTATGGCTACACCTTC. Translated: CASTGQEGFIYGYTF.

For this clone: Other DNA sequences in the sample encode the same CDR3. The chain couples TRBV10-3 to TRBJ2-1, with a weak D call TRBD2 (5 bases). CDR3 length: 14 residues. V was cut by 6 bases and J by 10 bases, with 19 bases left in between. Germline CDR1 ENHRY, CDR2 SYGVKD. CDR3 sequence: CAIRSLAILGEQFF. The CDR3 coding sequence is TGTGCCATCAGGTCGCTAGCAATTTTGGGAGAGCAGTTCTTC.

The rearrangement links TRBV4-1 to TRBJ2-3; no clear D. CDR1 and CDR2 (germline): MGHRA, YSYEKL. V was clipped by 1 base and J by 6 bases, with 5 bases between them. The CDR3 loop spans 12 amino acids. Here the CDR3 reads CASSQASDTQYF. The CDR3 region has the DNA TGCGCCAGCAGCCAAGCCTCCGATACGCAGTATTTT.

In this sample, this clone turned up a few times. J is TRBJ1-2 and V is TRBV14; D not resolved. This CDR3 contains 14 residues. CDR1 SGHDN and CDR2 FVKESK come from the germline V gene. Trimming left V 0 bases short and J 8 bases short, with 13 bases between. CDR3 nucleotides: TGTGCCAGCAGCCAAGAAGGTTGGAGGTTAGGCTACACCTTC. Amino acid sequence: CASSQEGWRLGYTF. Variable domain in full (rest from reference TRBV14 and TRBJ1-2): EAGVTQFPSHSVIEKGQTVTLRCDPISGHDNLYWYRRVMGKEIKFLLHFVKESKQDESGMPNNRFLAERTGGTYSTLKVQPAELEDSGVYFCASSQEGWRLGYTFGSGTRLTVV.

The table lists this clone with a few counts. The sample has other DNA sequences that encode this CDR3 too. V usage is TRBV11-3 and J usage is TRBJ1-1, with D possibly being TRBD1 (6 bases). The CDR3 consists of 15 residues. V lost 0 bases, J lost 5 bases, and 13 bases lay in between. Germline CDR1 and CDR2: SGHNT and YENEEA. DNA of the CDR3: TGTGCCAGCAGCTTAGAGGAGGGGGGGGAAACTGAAGCTTTCTTT. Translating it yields CASSLEEGGETEAFF.

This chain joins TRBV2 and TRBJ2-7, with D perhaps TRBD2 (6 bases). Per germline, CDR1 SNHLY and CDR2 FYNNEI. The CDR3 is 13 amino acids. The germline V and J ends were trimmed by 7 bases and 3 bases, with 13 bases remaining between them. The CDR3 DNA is TGTGCCAGCACCCCGGGACTCCGCTACGAGCAGTACTTC. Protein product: CASTPGLRYEQYF. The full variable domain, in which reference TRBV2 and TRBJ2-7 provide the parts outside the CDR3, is EPEVTQTPSHQVTQMGQEVILRCVPISNHLYFYWYRQILGQKVEFLVSFYNNEISEKSEIFDDQFSVERPDGSNFTLKIRSTKLEDSAMYFCASTPGLRYEQYFGPGTRLTVT.

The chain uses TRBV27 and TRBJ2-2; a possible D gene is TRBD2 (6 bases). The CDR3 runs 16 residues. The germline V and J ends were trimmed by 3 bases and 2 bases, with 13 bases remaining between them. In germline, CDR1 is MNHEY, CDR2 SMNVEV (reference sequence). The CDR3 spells CASSFGGTRNTGELFF. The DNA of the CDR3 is TGTGCCAGCAGTTTTGGGGGGACCAGAAACACCGGGGAGCTGTTTTTT.

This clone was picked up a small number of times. The CDR3 loop is CASSPGQRKNTEAFF. The DNA of the CDR3 is TGCGCCAGCAGCCCGGGACAGAGGAAGAACACTGAAGCTTTCTTT. The chain uses TRBV5-1 and TRBJ1-1; the match to TRBD1 covers 7 bases. The CDR3 has 15 amino acids. Germline V gene sequence: CDR1 SGHRS, CDR2 YFSETQ. The V gene end was trimmed by 4 bases and the J gene end by 1 base; junction bases not matched to a gene: 7.

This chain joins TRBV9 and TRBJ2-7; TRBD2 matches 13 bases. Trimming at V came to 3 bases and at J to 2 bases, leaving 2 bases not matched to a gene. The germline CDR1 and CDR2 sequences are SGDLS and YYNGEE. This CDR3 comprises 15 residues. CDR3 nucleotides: TGTGCCAGCAGCGCAGGGACTAGCGGGACCTACGAGCAGTACTTC. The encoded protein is CASSAGTSGTYEQYF.

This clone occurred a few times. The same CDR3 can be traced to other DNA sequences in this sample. CDR3 nucleotide sequence: TGTGCCAGCAGTGAGGGCAGGGGTTCCTATGGCTACACCTTC. Protein: CASSEGRGSYGYTF. The genes are TRBV6-1 and TRBJ1-2; D possibly corresponds to TRBD1 (6 bases). The V end was cut by 3 bases, the J end by 4 bases, with 12 bases between. The germline gives CDR1 MNHNS, CDR2 SASEGT. This CDR3 contains 14 residues.

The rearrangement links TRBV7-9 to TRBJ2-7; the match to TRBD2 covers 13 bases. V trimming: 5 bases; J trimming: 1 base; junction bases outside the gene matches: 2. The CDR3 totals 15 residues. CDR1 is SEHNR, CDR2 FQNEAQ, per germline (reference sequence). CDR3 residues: CASSRTSGGSYEQYF. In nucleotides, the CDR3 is TGTGCCAGCAGCCGGACTAGCGGGGGTTCCTACGAGCAGTACTTC.

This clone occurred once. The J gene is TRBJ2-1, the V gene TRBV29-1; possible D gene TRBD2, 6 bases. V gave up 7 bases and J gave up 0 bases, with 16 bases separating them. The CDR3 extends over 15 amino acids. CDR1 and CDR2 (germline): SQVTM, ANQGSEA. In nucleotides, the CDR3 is TGCAGCGGGCTGGGGGACTCCAGCTCCTACAATGAGCAGTTCTTC. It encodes CSGLGDSSSYNEQFF.

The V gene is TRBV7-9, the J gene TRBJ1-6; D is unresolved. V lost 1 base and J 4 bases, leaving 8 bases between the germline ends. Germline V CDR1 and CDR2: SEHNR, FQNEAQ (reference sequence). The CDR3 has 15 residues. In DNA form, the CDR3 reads TGTGCCAGCAGCTTAGTGGAGGTGTATAATTCACCCCTCCACTTT. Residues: CASSLVEVYNSPLHF. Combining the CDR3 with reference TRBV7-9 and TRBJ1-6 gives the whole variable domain DTGVSQNPRHKITKRGQNVTFRCDPISEHNRLYWYRQTLGQGPEFLTYFQNEAQLEKSRLLSDRFSAERPKGSFSTLEIQRTEQGDSAMYLCASSLVEVYNSPLHFGNGTRLTVT.

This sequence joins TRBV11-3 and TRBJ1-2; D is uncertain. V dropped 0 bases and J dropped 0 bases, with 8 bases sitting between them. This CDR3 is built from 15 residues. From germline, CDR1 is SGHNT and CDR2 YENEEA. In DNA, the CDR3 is TGTGCCAGCAGCTTAGAGGGCAGTACTAACTATGGCTACACCTTC. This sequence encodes CASSLEGSTNYGYTF.

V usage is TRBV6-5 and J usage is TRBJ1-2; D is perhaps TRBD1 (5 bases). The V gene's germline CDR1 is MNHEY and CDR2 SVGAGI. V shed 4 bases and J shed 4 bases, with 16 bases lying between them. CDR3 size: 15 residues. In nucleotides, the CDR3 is TGTGCCAGCAGTTCGTGGGGGGAGGGTGGCTATGGCTACACCTTC. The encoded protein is CASSSWGEGGYGYTF.

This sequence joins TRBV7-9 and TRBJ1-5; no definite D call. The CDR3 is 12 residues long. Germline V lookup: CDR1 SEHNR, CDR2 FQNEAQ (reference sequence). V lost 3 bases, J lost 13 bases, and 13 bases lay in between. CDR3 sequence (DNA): TGTGCCAGCAGCTTCGAACAGCAACAGCAGCATTTT. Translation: CASSFEQQQQHF.

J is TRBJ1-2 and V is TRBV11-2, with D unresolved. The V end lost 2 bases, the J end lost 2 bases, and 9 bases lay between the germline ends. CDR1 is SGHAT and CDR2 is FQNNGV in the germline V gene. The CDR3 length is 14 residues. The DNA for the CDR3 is TGTGCCAGCAGCTTAAACCAGGCCAACTATGGCTACACCTTC. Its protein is CASSLNQANYGYTF.

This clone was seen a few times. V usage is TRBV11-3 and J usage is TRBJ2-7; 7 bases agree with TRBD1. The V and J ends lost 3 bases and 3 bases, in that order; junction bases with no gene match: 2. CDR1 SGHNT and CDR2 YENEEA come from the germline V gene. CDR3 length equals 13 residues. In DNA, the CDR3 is TGTGCCAGCAGCTTCGGGACAGACTACGAGCAGTACTTC. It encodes CASSFGTDYEQYF.

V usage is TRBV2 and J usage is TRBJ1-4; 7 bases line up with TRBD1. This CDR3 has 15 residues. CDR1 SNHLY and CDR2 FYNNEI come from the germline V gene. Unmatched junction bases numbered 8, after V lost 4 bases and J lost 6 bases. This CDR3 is CASSGAGGRDEKLFF. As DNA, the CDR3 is TGTGCCAGCAGTGGGGCAGGGGGTAGGGATGAAAAACTGTTTTTT.

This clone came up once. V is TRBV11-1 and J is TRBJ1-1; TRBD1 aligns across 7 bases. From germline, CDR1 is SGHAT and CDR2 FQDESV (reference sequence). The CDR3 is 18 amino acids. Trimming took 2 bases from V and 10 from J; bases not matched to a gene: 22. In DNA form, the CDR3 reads TGTGCCAGCAGCTTAAGGCCCGGGTTCCGACAGGGAGTAGGACGAGCTTTCTTT. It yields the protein CASSLRPGFRQGVGRAFF.

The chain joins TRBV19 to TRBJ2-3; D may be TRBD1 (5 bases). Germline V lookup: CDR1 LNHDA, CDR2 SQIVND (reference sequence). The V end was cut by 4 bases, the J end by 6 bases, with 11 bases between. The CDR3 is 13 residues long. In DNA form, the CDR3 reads TGTGCCAGTAGTACGACAGTCCGGGATACGCAGTATTTT. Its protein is CASSTTVRDTQYF.

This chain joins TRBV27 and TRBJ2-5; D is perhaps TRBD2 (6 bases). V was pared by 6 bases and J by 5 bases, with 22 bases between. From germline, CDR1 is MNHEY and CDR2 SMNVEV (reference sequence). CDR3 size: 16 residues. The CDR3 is CASSSVGRGRWETQYF. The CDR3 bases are TGTGCCAGCAGCTCTGTAGGTCGGGGGAGGTGGGAGACCCAGTACTTC.

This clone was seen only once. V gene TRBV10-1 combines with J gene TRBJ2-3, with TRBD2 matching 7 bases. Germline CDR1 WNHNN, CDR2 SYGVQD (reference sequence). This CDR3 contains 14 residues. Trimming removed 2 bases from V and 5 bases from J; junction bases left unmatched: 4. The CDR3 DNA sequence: TGCGCCAGCAGTGAGATACCGGGAGGAGATACGCAGTATTTT. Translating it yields CASSEIPGGDTQYF.

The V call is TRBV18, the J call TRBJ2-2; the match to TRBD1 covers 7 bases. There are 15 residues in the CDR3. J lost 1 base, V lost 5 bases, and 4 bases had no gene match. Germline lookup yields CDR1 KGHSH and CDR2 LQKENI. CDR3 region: CASSRRTGNTGELFF. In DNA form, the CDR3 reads TGTGCCAGCTCAAGGCGGACAGGGAACACCGGGGAGCTGTTTTTT.

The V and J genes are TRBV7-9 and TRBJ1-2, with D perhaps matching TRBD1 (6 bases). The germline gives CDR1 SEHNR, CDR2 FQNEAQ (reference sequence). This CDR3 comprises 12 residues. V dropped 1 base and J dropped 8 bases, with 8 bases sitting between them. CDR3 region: CASSLVGGGYTF. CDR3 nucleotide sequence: TGTGCCAGCAGCTTAGTTGGGGGCGGCTACACCTTC.

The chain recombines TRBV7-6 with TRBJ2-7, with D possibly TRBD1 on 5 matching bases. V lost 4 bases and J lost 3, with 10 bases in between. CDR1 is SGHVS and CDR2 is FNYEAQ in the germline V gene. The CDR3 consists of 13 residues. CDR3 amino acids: CASSSGPNYEQYF. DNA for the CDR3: TGTGCCAGCAGCTCAGGGCCAAACTACGAGCAGTACTTC.